The clone carrying this TCR beta chain appeared a single time. Its target is unknown. This entry is derived from a study of vaccination and CD4 T cells after COVID-19. On the study more broadly: Four females and six males made up the convalescents, two of whom were Hispanic. Study findings and constraints: Relatively few convalescent patients were studied, without early post-infection timepoints.

An Oncomine TCR Beta short-read assay was used to sequence the DNA from cultured CD4+ T cells. A single record per CDR3 protein comes from TCRdb applying MiXCR to the PCR reads. The sample lists about 13,000 distinct CDR3 sequences; 75% to 80% were seen once. Treatment specified: roughly 11-day PBMC culture with coronavirus spike peptide pools or control peptides (ViraFEST assay). The CDR3 is 15 amino acids. Trimming shortened V by 5 bases and J by 4 bases, and 20 bases separated the two germline ends. The germline V gene encodes CDR1 SQVTM and CDR2 ANQGSEA. The sample consisted of CD4+ T cells from blood, cultured in vitro. This rearrangement joins TRBV29-1 to TRBJ1-1; perhaps TRBD1 as D (6 bases). The receptor's source is a human donor who had recovered from COVID-19. The CDR3 coding sequence is TGCAGCGTTTTTCGTACGCCTGGGACATCCACTGAAGCTTTCTTT. It translates to CSVFRTPGTSTEAFF.